This T cell receptor beta chain derives from a study of cytomegalovirus exposure and HLA in healthy donors. Study information: A prior study identified 100 million to 130 million unique TCR beta sequences from roughly 180 million T cells.

Although they were nominally healthy when sampled, donors likely had unrecorded immune exposures. Details on this clone: Its target is not known.

Whole-study results and caveats: Many donors shared some public TCRs, even though most TCR sequences were rare. Reports indicated that the classifier achieved high specificity and sensitivity in diagnosing cytomegalovirus status.

Amplification used 60 Vbeta primers and 13 Jbeta primers. Clones were read by immunoSEQ multiplex PCR, and TCRdb kept only the in-frame ones, dropping some. There are roughly 100,000 clones in the sample; roughly 80% occur only once, and over 6.5% lies in the top ten. This clonotype was obtained from a woman between 35 and 50 years old in good health and CMV-seropositive. Sequenced: PBMCs.

DNA of the CDR3: TGCGCCAGCAGTCCCTCAAAACGGGGTTTGGGGAACACTGAAGCTTTCTTT. Encoded protein: CASSPSKRGLGNTEAFF. The chain carries TRBV23-1 and TRBJ1-1; D is undetermined. TRBV23-1 is known as an ORF, though its function is uncertain. The CDR3 sequence is 17 residues long. Trimming cost V 4 bases and J 1 base, with 19 bases left between them.